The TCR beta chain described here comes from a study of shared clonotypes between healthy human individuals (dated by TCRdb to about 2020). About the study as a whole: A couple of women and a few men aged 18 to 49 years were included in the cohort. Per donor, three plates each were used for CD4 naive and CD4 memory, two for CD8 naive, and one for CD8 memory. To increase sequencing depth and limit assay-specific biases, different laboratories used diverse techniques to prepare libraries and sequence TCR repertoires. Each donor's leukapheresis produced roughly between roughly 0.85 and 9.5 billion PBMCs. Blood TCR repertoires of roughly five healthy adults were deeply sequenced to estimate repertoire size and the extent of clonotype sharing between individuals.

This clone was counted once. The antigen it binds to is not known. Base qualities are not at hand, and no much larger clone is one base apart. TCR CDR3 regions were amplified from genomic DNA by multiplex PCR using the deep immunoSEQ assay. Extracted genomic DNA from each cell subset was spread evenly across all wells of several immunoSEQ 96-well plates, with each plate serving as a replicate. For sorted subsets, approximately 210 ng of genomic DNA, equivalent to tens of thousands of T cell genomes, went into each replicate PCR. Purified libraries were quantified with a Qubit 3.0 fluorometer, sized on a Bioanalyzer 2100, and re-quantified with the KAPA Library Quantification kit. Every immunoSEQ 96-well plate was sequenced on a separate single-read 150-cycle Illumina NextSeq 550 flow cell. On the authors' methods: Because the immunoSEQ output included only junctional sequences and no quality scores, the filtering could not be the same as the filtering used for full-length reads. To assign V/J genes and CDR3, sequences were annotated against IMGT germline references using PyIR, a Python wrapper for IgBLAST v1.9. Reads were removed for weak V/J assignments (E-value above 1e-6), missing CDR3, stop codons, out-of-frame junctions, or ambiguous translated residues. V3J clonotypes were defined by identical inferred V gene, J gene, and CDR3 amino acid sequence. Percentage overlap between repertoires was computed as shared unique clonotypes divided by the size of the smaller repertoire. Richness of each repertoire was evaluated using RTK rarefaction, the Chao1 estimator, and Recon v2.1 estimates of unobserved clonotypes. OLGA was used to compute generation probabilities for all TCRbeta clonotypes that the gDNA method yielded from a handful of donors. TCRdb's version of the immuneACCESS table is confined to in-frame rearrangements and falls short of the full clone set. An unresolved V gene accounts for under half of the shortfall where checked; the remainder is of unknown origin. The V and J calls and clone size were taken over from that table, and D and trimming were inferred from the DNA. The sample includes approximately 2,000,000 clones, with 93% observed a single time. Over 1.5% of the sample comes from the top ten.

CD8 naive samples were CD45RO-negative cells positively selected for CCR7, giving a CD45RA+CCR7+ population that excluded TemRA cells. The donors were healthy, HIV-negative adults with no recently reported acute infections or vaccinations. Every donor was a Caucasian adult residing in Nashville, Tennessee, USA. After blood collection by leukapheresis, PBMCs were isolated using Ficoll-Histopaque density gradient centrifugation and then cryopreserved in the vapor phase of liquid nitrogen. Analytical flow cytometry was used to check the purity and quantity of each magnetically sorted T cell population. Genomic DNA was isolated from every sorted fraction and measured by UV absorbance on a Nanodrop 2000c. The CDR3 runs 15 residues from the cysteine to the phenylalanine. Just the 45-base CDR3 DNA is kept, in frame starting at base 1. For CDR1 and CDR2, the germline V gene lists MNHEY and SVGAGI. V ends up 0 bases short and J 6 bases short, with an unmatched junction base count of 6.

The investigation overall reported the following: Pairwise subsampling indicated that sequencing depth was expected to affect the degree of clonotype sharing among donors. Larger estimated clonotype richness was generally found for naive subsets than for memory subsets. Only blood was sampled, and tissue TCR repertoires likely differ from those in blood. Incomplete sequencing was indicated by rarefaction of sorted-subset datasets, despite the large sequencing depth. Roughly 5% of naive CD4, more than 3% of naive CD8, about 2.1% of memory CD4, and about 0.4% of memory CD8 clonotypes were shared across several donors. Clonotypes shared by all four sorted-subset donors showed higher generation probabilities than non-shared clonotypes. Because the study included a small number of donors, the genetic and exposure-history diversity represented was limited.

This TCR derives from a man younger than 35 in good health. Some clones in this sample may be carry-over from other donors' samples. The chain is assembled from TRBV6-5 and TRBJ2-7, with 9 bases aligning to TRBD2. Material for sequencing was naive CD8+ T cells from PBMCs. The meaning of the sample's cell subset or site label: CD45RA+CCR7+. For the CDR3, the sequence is CASSYSGTSPLEQYF. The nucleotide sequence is TGTGCCAGCAGTTACTCCGGGACTAGCCCCCTCGAGCAGTACTTC.